The sequence of this T cell receptor (beta chain) was determined in a study of blood T cell repertoires in COVID-19. Overall study: Specimens from acute and convalescent COVID-19 originated in the United States, Italy and Spain. PBMCs, B-cell-depleted T cells, or T cells were the source of the cDNA or gDNA that made up the material.

As processed by the authors: Counts of nucleated cells, estimated from reference gene primer amplification, were obtained. Here immunoSEQ multiplex PCR was the method, and the copy in TCRdb shows in-frame clones only, minus some. V, J and clone size were drawn from that table, and D and trimming were deduced from the DNA. Found here are a few hundred thousand clones, more than 70% of them singletons; the top ten hold roughly 1.3%. J lost 5 bases, V lost 7 bases, and 6 bases had no gene match. Germline V lookup: CDR1 SNHLY, CDR2 FYNNEI. The CDR3 runs to 15 residues. The sequence derives from a woman in her forties or fifties with acute or convalescent COVID-19. The chain joins TRBV2 to TRBJ2-2; the match to TRBD2 covers 11 bases. The sequencing input was peripheral blood. For the CDR3, the DNA is TGTGCCAGCATTCCGGGACTAGCGGATACCGGGGAGCTGTTTTTT. Translated, it gives CASIPGLADTGELFF.